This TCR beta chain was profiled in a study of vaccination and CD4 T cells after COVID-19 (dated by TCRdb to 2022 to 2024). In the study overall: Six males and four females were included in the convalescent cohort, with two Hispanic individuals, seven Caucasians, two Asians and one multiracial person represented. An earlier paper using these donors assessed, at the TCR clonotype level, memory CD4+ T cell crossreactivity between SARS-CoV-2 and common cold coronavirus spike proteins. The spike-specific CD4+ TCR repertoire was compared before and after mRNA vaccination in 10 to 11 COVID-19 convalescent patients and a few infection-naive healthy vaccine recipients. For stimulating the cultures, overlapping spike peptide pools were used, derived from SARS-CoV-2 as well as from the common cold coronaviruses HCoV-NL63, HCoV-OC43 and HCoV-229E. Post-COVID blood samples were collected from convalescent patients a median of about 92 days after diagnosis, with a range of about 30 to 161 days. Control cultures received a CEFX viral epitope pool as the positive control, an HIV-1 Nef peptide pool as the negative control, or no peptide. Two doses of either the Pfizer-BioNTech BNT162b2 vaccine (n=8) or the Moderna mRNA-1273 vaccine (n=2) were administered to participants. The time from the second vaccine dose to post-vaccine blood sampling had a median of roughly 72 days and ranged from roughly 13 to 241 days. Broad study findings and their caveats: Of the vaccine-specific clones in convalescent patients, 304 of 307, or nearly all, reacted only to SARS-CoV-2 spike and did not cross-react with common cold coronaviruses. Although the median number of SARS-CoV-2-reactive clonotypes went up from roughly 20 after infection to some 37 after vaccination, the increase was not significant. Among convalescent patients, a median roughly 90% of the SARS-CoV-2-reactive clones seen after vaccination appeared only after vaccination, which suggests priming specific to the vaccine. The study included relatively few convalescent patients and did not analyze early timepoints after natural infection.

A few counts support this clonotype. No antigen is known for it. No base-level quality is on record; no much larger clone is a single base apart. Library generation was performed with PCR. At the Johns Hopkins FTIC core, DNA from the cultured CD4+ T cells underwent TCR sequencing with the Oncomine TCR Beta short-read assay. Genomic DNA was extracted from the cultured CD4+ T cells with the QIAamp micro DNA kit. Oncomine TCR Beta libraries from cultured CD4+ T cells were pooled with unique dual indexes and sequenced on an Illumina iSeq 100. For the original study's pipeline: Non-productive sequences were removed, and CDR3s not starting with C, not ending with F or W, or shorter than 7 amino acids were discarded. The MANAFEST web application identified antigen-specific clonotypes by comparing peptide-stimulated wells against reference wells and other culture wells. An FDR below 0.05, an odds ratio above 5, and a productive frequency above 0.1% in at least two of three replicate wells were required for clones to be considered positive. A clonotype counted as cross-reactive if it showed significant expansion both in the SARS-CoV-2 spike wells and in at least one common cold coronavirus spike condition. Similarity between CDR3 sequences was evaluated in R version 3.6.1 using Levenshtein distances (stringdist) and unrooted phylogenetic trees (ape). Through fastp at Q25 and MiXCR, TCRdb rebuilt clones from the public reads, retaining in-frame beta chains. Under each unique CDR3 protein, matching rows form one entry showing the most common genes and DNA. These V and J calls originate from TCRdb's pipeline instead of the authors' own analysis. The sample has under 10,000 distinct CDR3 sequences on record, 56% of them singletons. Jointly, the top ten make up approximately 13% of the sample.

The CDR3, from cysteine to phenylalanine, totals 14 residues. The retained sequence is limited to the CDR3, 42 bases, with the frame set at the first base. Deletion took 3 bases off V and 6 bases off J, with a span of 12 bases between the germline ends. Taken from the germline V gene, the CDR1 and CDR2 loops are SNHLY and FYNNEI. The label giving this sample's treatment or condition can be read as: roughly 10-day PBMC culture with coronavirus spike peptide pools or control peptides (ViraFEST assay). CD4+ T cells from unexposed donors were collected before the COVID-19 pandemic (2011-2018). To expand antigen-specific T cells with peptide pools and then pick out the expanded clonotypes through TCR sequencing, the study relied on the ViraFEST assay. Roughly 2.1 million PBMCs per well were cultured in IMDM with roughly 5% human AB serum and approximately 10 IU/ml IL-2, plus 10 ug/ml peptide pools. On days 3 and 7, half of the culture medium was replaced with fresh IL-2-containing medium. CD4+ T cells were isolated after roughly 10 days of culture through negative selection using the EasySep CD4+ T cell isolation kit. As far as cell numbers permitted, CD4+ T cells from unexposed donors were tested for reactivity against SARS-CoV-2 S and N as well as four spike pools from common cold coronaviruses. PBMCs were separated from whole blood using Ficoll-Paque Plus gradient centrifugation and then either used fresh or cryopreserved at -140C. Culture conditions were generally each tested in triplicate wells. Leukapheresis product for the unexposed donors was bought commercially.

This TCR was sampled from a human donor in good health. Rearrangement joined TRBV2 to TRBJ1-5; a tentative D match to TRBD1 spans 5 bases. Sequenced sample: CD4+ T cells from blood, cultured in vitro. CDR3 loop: CASSEGPSVQPQHF. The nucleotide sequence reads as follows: TGTGCCAGCAGTGAGGGGCCCTCCGTTCAGCCCCAGCATTTT.